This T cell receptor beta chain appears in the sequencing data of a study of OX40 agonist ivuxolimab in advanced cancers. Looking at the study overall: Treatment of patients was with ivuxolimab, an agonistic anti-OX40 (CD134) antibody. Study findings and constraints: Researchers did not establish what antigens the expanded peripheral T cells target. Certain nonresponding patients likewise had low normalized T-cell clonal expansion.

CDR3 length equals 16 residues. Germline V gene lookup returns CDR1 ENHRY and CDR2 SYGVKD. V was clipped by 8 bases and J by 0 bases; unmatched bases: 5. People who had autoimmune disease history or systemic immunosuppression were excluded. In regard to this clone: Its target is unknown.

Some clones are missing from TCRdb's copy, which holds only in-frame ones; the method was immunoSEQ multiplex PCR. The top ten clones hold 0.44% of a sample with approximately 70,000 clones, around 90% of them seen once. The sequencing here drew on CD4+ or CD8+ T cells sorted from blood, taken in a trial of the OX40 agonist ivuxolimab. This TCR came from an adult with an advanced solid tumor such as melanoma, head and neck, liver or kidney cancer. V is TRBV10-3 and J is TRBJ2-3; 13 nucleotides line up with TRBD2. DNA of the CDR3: TGTGCCATCGGTGGGACTAGCGGGGTTAGCACAGATACGCAGTATTTT. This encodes CAIGGTSGVSTDTQYF.